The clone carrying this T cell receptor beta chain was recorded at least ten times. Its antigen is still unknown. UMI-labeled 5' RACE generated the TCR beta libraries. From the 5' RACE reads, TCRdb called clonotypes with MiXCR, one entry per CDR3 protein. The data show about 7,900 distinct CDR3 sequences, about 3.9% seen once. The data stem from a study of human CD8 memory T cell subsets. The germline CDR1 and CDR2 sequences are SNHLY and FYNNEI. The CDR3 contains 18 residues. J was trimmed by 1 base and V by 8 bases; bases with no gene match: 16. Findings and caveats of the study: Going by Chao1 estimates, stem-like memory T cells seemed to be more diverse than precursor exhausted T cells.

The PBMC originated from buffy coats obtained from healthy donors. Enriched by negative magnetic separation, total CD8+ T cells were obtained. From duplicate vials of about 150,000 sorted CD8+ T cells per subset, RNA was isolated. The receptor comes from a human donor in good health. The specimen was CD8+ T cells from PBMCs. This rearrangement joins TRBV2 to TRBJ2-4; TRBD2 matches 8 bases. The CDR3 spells CASCTGGEQGMAKNIQYF. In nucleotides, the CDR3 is TGTGCCAGCTGTACGGGGGGGGAACAGGGCATGGCCAAAAACATTCAGTACTTC.